The entry below describes one T cell receptor beta chain. As yet, its antigen is unknown. The CDR3 is 14 residues long. The V and J ends lost 0 bases and 4 bases respectively, with 10 bases between them. Looked up from germline, CDR1 is LGHNA and CDR2 is YSLEER. This entry is derived from a study of beta chain features in type 1 diabetes. Findings and caveats of the study: Across patients, naive, central memory and Treg TCRB repertoires exhibited apparently greater similarity than was observed across healthy donors.

The isolated RNA, all of it, was reverse transcribed, so expressed TCRB transcripts were what got sequenced. Libraries were prepared by immunoSEQ multiplex PCR; TCRdb keeps only in-frame clonotypes and omits some of them. The sample holds 450,000 to 550,000 clones, about 29% seen once. The chain carries TRBV4-3 and TRBJ2-7; no definite D call. The clonotype originates from a man younger than 35 in good health. The source material was naive CD4+ T cells from blood. The CDR3 bases are TGCGCCAGCAGCCAAGATCGAAACCGGTACGAGCAGTACTTC. Its protein product is CASSQDRNRYEQYF.